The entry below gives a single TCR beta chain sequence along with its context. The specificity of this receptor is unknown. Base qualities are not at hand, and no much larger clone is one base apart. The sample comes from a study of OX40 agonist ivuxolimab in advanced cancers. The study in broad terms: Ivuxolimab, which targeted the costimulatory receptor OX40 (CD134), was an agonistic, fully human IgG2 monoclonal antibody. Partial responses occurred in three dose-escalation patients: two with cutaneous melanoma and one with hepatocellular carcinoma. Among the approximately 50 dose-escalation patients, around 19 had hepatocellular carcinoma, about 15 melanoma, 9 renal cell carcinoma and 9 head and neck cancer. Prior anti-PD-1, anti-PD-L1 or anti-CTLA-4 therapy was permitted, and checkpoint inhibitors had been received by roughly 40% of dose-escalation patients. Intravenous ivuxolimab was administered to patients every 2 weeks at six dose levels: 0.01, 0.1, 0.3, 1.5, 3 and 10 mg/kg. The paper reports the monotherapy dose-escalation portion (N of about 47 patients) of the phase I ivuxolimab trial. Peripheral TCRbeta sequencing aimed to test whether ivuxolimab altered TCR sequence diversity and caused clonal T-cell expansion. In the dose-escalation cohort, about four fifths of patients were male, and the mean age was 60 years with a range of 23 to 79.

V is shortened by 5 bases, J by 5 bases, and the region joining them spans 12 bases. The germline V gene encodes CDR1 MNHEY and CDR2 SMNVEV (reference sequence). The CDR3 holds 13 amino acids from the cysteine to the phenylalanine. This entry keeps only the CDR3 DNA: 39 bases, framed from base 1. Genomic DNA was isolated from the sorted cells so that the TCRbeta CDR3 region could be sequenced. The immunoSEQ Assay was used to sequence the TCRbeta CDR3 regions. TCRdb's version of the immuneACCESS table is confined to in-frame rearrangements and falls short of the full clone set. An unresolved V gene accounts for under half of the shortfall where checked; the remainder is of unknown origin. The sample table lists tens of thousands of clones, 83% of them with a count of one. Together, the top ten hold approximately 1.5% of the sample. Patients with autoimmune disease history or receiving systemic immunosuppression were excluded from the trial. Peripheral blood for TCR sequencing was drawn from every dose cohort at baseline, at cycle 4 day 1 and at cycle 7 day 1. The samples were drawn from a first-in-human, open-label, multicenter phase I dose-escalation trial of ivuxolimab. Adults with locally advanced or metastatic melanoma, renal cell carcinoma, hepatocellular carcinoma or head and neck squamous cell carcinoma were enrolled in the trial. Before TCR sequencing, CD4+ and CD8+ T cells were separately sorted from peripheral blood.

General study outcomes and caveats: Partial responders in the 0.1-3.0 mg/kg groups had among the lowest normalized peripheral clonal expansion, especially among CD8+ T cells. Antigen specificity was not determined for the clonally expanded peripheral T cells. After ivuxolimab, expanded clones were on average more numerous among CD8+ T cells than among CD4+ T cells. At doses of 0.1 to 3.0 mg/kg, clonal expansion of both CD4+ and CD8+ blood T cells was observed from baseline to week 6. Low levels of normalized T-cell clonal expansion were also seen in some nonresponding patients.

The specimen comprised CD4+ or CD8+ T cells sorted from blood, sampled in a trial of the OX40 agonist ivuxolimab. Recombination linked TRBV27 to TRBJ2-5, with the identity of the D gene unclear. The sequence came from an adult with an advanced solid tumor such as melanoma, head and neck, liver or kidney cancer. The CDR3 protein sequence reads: CASSPRFRETQYF. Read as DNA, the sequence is TGTGCCAGCAGTCCTCGGTTCCGGGAGACCCAGTACTTC.